These 10 T cell receptor beta chains came from one sample sequenced in a study of human T cells and chemical hapten exposure. Time point given: healthy volunteer bleed at 2 weeks. It was unfractionated whole blood from which total RNA was extracted. MiXCR, applied by TCRdb to the RACE reads, yields one record per CDR3 protein. The sample carries 45,000 or so distinct CDR3 sequences, roughly 4.5% recorded once. The sequenced material came from whole blood. The receptor set was obtained from a human donor in good health. Some clones in this sample may be carry-over from other donors' samples.

Many counts were recorded for this clonotype. The chain uses TRBV29-1 and TRBJ2-1; 9 bases match TRBD1. The junction had 13 bases not matched to a gene; V was cut back by 6 bases and J by 7 bases. CDR3 length equals 15 residues. Germline CDR1 and CDR2: SQVTM and ANQGSEA. The CDR3 here is CSVRSAQGAGNEQFF. CDR3 nucleotide sequence: TGCAGCGTGCGATCAGCACAGGGGGCTGGGAATGAGCAGTTCTTC.

There are many counts of this clonotype. The chain links TRBV29-1 to TRBJ2-1; 8 bases map to TRBD2. Trimming removed 4 bases from V and 6 bases from J; junction bases left unmatched: 14. The CDR3 has 16 amino acids. CDR1 and CDR2 from the germline V gene are SQVTM and ANQGSEA. The CDR3 DNA follows: TGCAGCGTTGGGGGGAGGAGCGGGAGTCTTGGCAATGAGCAGTTCTTC. Translation: CSVGGRSGSLGNEQFF.

This clonotype was counted only a few times. The chain employs TRBV30 and TRBJ2-7; 11 nucleotides agree with TRBD2. Unmatched junction bases numbered 12, after V lost 0 bases and J lost 2 bases. CDR1 is GTSNPN, CDR2 SVGIG, per germline (reference sequence). This CDR3 is built from 18 residues. The CDR3 protein is CAWSVLLLAGESTYEQYF. The CDR3 region has the DNA TGTGCCTGGAGTGTACTCTTACTAGCGGGAGAGTCTACCTACGAGCAGTACTTC.

In its sample, this clonotype was seen a few times. The gene calls are TRBV28 and TRBJ2-7; unclear D gene. The germline CDR1 and CDR2 sequences are MDHEN and SYDVKM. The V end was cut by 5 bases, the J end by 6 bases, with 14 bases between. The CDR3 extends over 13 amino acids. The CDR3 loop is CASSPEGRSEQYF. CDR3 sequence (DNA): TGTGCCAGCAGTCCGGAAGGACGGTCCGAGCAGTACTTC.

J is TRBJ1-1 and V is TRBV9, with D perhaps TRBD1 (6 bases). This CDR3 has 15 amino acids. The V and J ends lost 4 bases and 3 bases respectively, with 16 bases between them. Germline CDR1 and CDR2: SGDLS and YYNGEE. CDR3 nucleotides: TGTGCCAGCAGCCCCCCGGGGGGCCCTGACACTGAAGCTTTCTTT. It translates to CASSPPGGPDTEAFF.

This clonotype has at least ten counts. CDR3 bases: TGCGCCAGCAGCTTAGTTCCGGGACAGGGACTTTTGAACACTGAAGCTTTCTTT. Its protein product is CASSLVPGQGLLNTEAFF. This chain uses TRBV5-1 with TRBJ1-1; 9 bases are a match to TRBD1. The CDR3 spans 18 residues. J gave up 0 bases and V 2 bases, and 11 bases lay outside the gene matches. CDR1 is SGHRS, CDR2 YFSETQ, per germline.

This clonotype has a count of ten or more. The rearrangement joins TRBV11-2 to TRBJ1-2; TRBD1 might be the D (5 bases). V lost 0 bases and J 2 bases, leaving 10 bases between the germline ends. Germline loops: CDR1 SGHAT, CDR2 FQNNGV. The length of the CDR3 is 15 residues. In DNA, the CDR3 is TGTGCCAGCAGCTTAGAACCAGGGACCAACTATGGCTACACCTTC. Translation: CASSLEPGTNYGYTF.

This clonotype was seen more than once but under ten times. CDR3 nucleotides: TGTGCCAGCAGTTTTGGTGGGCGGAATAGCAATCAGCCCCAGCATTTT. Protein product: CASSFGGRNSNQPQHF. V is TRBV28 and J is TRBJ1-5; the D is unclear. This CDR3 contains 16 residues. Trimming removed 3 bases from V and 0 bases from J, with 12 bases in between. The germline V gene has CDR1 MDHEN and CDR2 SYDVKM.

In this sample, this clonotype turned up many times. The chain uses TRBV3-1 and TRBJ2-2; perhaps TRBD2 as D (6 bases). The length of the CDR3 is 17 residues. In germline, CDR1 is LGHDT, CDR2 YNNKEL (reference sequence). V lost 4 bases and J 1 base, leaving 16 bases between the germline ends. CDR3 DNA: TGTGCCAGCAGCCCCTCGGCGGGACCCAGGAACACCGGGGAGCTGTTTTTT. Its protein product is CASSPSAGPRNTGELFF.

This clonotype occurred a few times. The rearrangement uses TRBV7-8 and TRBJ2-3; 11 bases agree with TRBD2. The ends lost 2 bases at V and 6 bases at J; junction bases unmatched: 4. CDR1 is SGHVS and CDR2 is FQNEAQ in the germline V gene. The CDR3 contains 15 residues. The CDR3 DNA is TGTGCCAGCAGCTTATCCAGGACTAGCGGGGATACGCAGTATTTT. Amino acids: CASSLSRTSGDTQYF.